This note documents a single T cell receptor beta chain sequence. Its antigen remains unknown. CDR1 and CDR2 from the germline V gene are GTSNPN and SVGIG (reference sequence). The ends lost 3 bases at V and 3 bases at J; junction bases unmatched: 5. CDR3 length equals 14 residues. This specimen belongs to a study of OX40 agonist ivuxolimab in advanced cancers. At the level of the study: Those enrolled were approximately 78% male, with a mean age of approximately 60 years and ages from roughly 20 to 90. Study outcomes and limitations: Doses of 0.1 to 3.0 mg/kg were accompanied by clonal expansion of CD4+ and CD8+ blood T cells by week 6.

Sequenced by immunoSEQ multiplex PCR; TCRdb stores in-frame clones only, minus some. The sample holds approximately 40,000 clones, 88% seen once. The V gene is TRBV30, the J gene TRBJ2-7; 10 bases align to TRBD2. The receptor comes from an adult with an advanced solid tumor such as melanoma, head and neck, liver or kidney cancer. The specimen was CD4+ or CD8+ T cells sorted from blood, collected in a trial of the OX40 agonist ivuxolimab. In DNA form, the CDR3 reads TGTGCCTGGAGGCTGCCTAGCGGGGGCTACGAGCAGTACTTC. This gives the protein CAWRLPSGGYEQYF.